Listed here are 5 T cell receptor beta chains from one sample, sequenced in a study of T cell changes during pregnancy in multiple sclerosis. Sequenced by immunoSEQ multiplex PCR; TCRdb stores in-frame clones only, minus some. The sample consists of about 47,000 clones, 90% to 95% of them appearing once. The sample here was peripheral blood, taken in the second trimester of pregnancy. Receptors were obtained from a female donor with multiple sclerosis, enrolled in a pregnancy study.

The V call is TRBV28, the J call TRBJ1-4; D is ambiguous. Deletions cut 3 bases from V and 3 bases from J, with 8 bases between. Germline values: CDR1 MDHEN, CDR2 SYDVKM. The CDR3 loop spans 14 amino acids. The CDR3 region is CASSFAAANEKLFF. CDR3 DNA sequence: TGTGCCAGCAGTTTCGCGGCAGCTAATGAAAAACTGTTTTTT.

This chain uses TRBV6-5 with TRBJ1-2; the D is unclear. The germline V and J ends were trimmed by 0 bases and 4 bases, with 9 bases remaining between them. This CDR3 region has 14 residues. CDR1 MNHEY and CDR2 SVGAGI come from the germline V gene. The CDR3 sequence is CASSYSMEGYGYTF. The CDR3 DNA follows: TGTGCCAGCAGTTACTCGATGGAGGGCTATGGCTACACCTTC.

The chain uses TRBV5-1 and TRBJ2-1; 9 bases are a match to TRBD1. This CDR3 contains 13 residues. The J segment lost 6 bases and the V segment lost 4 bases, leaving 2 bases of the junction unmatched. The germline V gene encodes CDR1 SGHRS and CDR2 YFSETQ. CDR3 loop: CASSTTGGNEQFF. CDR3 DNA sequence: TGCGCCAGCAGCACGACAGGGGGCAATGAGCAGTTCTTC.

J is TRBJ2-1 and V is TRBV2; 12 nucleotides match TRBD2. Per germline, CDR1 SNHLY and CDR2 FYNNEI. The CDR3 has 13 residues. V shed 8 bases and J 7 bases; nucleotides not matched to a gene: 3. CDR3 protein: CASLTSGRNEQFF. The CDR3 DNA reads as TGTGCCAGCCTTACTAGCGGGAGGAATGAGCAGTTCTTC. Filled out from reference TRBV2 and TRBJ2-1, the complete variable domain reads EPEVTQTPSHQVTQMGQEVILRCVPISNHLYFYWYRQILGQKVEFLVSFYNNEISEKSEIFDDQFSVERPDGSNFTLKIRSTKLEDSAMYFCASLTSGRNEQFFGPGTRLTVL.

The chain uses TRBV5-8 and TRBJ2-3; weak D call: TRBD1 (5 bases). CDR1 is SGHTS, CDR2 YDEGEE, per germline. The CDR3 covers 13 residues. Trimming took off 10 bases at V and 1 base at J, with 13 bases between the two ends. The CDR3 loop reads CALLRARTDTQYF. Written as DNA, the CDR3 is TGTGCCCTGCTCAGGGCCCGCACAGATACGCAGTATTTT.